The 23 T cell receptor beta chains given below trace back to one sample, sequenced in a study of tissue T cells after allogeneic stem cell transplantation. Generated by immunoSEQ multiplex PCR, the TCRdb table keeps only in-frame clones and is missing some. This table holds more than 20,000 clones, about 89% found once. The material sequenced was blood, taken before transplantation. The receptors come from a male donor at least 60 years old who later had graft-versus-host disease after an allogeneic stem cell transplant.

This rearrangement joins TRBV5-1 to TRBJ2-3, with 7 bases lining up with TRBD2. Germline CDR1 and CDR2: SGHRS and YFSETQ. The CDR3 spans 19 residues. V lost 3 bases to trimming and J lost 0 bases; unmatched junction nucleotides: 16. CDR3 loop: CASSSLSRSKAGSTDTQYF. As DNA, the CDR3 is TGCGCCAGCAGCTCCCTATCCCGTTCGAAAGCGGGGAGCACAGATACGCAGTATTTT.

CDR3 amino acids: CASSPLAGGTYEQYF. CDR3 nucleotide sequence: TGTGCCAGCAGTCCATTAGCGGGAGGCACCTACGAGCAGTACTTC. The chain is built from TRBV5-5 and TRBJ2-7; 10 bases match TRBD2. The CDR3 covers 15 residues. Germline V lookup: CDR1 SGHKS, CDR2 YYEKEE (reference sequence). The V gene end was trimmed by 5 bases and the J gene end by 2 bases; junction bases not matched to a gene: 7.

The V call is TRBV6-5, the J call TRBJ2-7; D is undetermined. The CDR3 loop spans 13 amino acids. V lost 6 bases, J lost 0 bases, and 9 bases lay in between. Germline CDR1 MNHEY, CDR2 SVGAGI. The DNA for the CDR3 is TGTGCCAGCAGACCTGACCTCTCCTACGAGCAGTACTTC. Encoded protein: CASRPDLSYEQYF.

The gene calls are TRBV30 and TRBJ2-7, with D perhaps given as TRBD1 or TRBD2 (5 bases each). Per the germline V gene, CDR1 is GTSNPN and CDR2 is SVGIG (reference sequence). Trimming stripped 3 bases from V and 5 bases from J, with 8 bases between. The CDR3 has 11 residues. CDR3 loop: CAWRRGHEQYF. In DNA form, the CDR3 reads TGTGCCTGGAGGAGGGGTCACGAGCAGTACTTC.

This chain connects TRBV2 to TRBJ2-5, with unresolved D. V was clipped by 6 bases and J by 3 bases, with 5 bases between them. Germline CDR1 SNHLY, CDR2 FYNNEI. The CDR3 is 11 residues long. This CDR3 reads CASSLKETQYF. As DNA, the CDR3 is TGTGCCAGCAGCCTGAAAGAGACCCAGTACTTC.

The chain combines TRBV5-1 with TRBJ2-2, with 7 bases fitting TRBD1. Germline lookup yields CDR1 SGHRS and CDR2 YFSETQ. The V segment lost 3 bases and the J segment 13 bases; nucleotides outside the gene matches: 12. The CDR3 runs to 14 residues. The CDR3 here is CASSWVSSGGALFF. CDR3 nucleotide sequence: TGCGCCAGCAGCTGGGTATCCTCAGGGGGTGCGCTGTTTTTT. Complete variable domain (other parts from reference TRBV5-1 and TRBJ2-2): KAGVTQTPRYLIKTRGQQVTLSCSPISGHRSVSWYQQTPGQGLQFLFEYFSETQRNKGNFPGRFSGRQFSNSRSEMNVSTLELGDSALYLCASSWVSSGGALFFGEGSRLTVL.

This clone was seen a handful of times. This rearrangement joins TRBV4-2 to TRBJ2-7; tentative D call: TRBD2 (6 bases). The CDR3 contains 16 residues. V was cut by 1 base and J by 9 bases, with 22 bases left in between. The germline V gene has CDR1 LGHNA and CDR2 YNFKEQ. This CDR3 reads CASSQGRAGRLRGQYF. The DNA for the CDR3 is TGTGCCAGCAGCCAAGGTAGAGCGGGTCGCCTACGAGGGCAGTACTTC.

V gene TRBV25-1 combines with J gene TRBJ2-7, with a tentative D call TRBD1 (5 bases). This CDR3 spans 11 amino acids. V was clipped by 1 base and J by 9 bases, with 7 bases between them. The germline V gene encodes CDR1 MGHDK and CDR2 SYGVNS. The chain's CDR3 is CASSESQGQYF. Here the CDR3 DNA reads TGTGCCAGCAGTGAATCCCAGGGGCAGTACTTC.

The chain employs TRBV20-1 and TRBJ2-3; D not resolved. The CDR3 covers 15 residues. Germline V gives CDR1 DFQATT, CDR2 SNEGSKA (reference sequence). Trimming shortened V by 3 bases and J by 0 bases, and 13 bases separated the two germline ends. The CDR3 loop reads CSASGLSASTDTQYF. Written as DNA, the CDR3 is TGCAGTGCTAGTGGATTGAGCGCGAGCACAGATACGCAGTATTTT.

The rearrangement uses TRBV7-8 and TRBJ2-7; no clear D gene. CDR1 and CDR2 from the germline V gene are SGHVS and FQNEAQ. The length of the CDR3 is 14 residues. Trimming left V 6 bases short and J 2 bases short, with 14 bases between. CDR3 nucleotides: TGTGCCAGCAGTCACCAACGGAATGCCTACGAGCAGTACTTC. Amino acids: CASSHQRNAYEQYF.

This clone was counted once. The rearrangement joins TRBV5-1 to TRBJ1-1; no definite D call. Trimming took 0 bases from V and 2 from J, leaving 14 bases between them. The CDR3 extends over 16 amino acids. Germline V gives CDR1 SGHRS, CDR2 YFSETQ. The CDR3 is CASSLANFQSNTEAFF. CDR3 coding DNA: TGCGCCAGCAGCTTGGCCAATTTTCAGTCAAACACTGAAGCTTTCTTT.

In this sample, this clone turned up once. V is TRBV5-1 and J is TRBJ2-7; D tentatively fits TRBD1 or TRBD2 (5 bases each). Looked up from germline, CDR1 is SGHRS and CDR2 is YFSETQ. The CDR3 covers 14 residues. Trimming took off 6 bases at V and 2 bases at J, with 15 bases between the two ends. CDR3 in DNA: TGCGCCAGCACCCTCGGGACGCCGACCTACGAGCAGTACTTC. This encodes CASTLGTPTYEQYF.

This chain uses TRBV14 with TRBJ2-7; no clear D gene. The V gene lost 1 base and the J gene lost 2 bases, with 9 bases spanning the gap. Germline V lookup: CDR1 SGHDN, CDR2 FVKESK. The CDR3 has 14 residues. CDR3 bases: TGTGCCAGCAGCCAAGGACTCGTTGCCTACGAGCAGTACTTC. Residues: CASSQGLVAYEQYF.

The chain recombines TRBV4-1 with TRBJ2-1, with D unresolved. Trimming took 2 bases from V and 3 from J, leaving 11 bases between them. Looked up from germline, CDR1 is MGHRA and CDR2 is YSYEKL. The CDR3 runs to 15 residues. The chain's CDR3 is CASSQRTEFYNEQFF. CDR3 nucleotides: TGCGCCAGCAGCCAAAGGACGGAATTCTACAATGAGCAGTTCTTC.

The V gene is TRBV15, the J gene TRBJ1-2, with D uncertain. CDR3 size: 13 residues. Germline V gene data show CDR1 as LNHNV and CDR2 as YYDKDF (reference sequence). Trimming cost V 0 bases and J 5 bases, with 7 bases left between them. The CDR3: CATSREPVYGYTF. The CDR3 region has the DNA TGTGCCACCAGCAGAGAACCGGTATATGGCTACACCTTC.

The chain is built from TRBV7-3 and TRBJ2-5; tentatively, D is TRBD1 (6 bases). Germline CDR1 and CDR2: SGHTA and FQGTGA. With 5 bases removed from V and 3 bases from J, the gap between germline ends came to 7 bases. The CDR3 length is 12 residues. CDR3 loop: CASSAGEETQYF. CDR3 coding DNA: TGTGCCAGCAGCGCAGGGGAAGAGACCCAGTACTTC.

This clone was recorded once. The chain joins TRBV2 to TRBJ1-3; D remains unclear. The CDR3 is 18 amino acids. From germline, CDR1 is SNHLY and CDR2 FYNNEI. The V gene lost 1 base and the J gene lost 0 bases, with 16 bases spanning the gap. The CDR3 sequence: CASSEVRLLKSSGNTIYF. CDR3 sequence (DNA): TGTGCCAGCAGTGAAGTCCGCTTACTCAAGAGCTCTGGAAACACCATATATTTT.

CDR3 bases: TGTGCCAGCAGTGGGCAGGACCTGGTGTACAATGAGCAGTTCTTC. As protein: CASSGQDLVYNEQFF. V usage is TRBV25-1 and J usage is TRBJ2-1, with D unclear. This CDR3 has 15 residues. With 4 bases removed from V and 4 bases from J, the gap between germline ends came to 14 bases. CDR1 is MGHDK and CDR2 is SYGVNS in the germline V gene.

In nucleotides, the CDR3 is TGCAGCGTTGGGACAGCTGGGGCCAACGTCCTGACTTTC. Amino acid sequence: CSVGTAGANVLTF. The chain uses TRBV29-1 and TRBJ2-6; D may be TRBD1 (6 bases). The V end lost 4 bases, the J end lost 2 bases, and 6 bases lay between the germline ends. CDR3 length: 13 residues. Germline loops: CDR1 SQVTM, CDR2 ANQGSEA.

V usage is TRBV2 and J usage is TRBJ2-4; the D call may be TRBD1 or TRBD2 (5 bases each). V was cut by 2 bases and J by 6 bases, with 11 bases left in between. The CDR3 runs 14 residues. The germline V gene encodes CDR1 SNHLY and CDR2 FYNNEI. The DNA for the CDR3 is TGTGCCAGCAGTGAACCGGGACCCTTAAACATTCAGTACTTC. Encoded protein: CASSEPGPLNIQYF.

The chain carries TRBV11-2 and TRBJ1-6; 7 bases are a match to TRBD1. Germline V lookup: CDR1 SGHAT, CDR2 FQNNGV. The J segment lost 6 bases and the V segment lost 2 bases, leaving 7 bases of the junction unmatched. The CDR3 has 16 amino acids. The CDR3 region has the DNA TGTGCCAGCAGCTTAATACGAGGACAGGTTAATTCACCCCTCCACTTT. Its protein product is CASSLIRGQVNSPLHF.

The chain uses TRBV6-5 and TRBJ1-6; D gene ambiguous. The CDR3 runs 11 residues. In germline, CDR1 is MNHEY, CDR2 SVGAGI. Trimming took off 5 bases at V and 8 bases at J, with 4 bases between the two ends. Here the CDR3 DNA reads TGTGCCAGCAGTCTTTATTCACCCCTCCACTTT. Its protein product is CASSLYSPLHF.

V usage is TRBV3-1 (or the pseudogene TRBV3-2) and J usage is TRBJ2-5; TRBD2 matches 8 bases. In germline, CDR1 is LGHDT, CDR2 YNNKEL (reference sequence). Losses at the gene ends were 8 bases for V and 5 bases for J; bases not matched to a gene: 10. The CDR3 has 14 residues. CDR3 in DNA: TGTGCCAGCGCCGAACGGGGGGGAAGCGAGACCCAGTACTTC. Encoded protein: CASAERGGSETQYF.